The sequence of this TCR beta chain was determined in a study of cytomegalovirus exposure and HLA in healthy donors. Study-level findings and limits: By a later analysis, the bulk of CMV-associated TCR beta chains appeared HLA-restricted. Among TCR beta chains, those listed as cytomegalovirus-associated numbered approximately 150.

It was with 60 Vbeta and 13 Jbeta primers that the PCR ran. Profiled with immunoSEQ multiplex PCR; TCRdb holds only in-frame clones, not every one. The top ten hold approximately 0.26% of the sample, which has around 180,000 clones, 84% seen once. As regards this clone: Its specificity is unknown.

V lost 1 base and J 4 bases, leaving 10 bases between the germline ends. CDR3 length equals 14 residues. Germline values: CDR1 LNHDA, CDR2 SQIVND (reference sequence). The chain has TRBV19 and TRBJ2-5; TRBD1 is a possible D gene (6 bases). Material: PBMCs. The clonotype was recovered from a boy aged 5-17 years in good health and CMV-seronegative. This chain's CDR3 is CASSIARGGETQYF. CDR3 sequence (DNA): TGTGCCAGTAGTATAGCGAGAGGGGGAGAGACCCAGTACTTC.